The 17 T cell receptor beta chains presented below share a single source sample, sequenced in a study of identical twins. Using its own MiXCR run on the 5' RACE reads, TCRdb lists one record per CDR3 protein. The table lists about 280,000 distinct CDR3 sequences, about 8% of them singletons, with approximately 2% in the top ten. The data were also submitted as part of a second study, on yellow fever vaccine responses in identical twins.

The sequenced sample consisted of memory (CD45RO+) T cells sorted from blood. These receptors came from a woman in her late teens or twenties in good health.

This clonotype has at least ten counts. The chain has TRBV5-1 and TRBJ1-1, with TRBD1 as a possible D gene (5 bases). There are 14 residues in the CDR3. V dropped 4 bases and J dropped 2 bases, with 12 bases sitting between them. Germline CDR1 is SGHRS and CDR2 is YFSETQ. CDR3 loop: CASSQQADNTEAFF. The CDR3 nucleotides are TGCGCCAGCAGCCAACAGGCTGACAACACTGAAGCTTTCTTT.

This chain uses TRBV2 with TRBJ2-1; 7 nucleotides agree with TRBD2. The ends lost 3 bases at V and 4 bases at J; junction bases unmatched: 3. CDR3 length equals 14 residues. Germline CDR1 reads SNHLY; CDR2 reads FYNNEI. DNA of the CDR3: TGTGCCAGCAGTGAGTTGCGGGAGTACAATGAGCAGTTCTTC. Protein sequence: CASSELREYNEQFF.

CDR3 protein: CASSHQLAGGQNEQFF. Here the CDR3 DNA reads TGCGCCAGCAGCCACCAACTAGCGGGAGGTCAAAATGAGCAGTTCTTC. The rearrangement uses TRBV5-1 and TRBJ2-1; TRBD2 matches 12 bases. V trimming: 4 bases; J trimming: 7 bases; junction bases outside the gene matches: 9. Germline lookup yields CDR1 SGHRS and CDR2 YFSETQ. There are 16 residues in the CDR3.

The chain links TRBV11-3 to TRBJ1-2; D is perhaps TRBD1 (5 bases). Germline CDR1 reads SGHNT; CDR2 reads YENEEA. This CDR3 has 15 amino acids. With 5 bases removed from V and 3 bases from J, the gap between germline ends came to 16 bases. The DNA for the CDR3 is TGTGCCAGCAGCCCAGAGGCAGGGAACTACTATGGCTACACCTTC. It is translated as CASSPEAGNYYGYTF.

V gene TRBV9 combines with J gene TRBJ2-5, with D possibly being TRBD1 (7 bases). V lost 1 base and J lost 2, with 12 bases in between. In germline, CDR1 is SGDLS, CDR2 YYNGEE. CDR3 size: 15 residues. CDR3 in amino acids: CASSVSAGGQETQYF. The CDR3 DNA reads TGTGCCAGCAGCGTATCCGCAGGGGGGCAAGAGACCCAGTACTTC.

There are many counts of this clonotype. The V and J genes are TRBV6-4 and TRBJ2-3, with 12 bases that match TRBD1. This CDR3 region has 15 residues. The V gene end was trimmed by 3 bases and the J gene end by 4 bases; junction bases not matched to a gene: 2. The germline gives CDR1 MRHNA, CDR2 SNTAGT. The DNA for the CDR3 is TGTGCCAGCAGTGAAGGGACAGGGGGCTCAGATACGCAGTATTTT. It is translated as CASSEGTGGSDTQYF.

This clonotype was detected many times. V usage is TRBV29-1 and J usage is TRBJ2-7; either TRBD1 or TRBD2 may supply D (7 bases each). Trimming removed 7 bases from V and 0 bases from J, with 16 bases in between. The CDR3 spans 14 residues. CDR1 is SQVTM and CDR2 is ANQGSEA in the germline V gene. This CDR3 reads CSGGGGLSSYEQYF. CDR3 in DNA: TGCAGCGGGGGAGGGGGCCTAAGCTCCTACGAGCAGTACTTC.

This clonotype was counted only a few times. The CDR3: CASRRQQMNTEAFF. The CDR3 DNA sequence: TGTGCCAGCAGAAGACAACAAATGAACACTGAAGCTTTCTTT. This chain connects TRBV6-1 to TRBJ1-1; no reliable D call. Trimming removed 6 bases at V and 0 bases at J, with 11 bases between. The CDR3 totals 14 residues. Per the germline V gene, CDR1 is MNHNS and CDR2 is SASEGT.

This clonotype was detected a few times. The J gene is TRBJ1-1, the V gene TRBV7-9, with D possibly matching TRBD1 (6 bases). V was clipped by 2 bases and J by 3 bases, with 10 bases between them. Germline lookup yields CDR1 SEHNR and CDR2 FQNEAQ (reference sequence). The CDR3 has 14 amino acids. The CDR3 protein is CASSLTGTDTEAFF. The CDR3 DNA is TGTGCCAGCAGCTTAACAGGGACCGACACTGAAGCTTTCTTT.

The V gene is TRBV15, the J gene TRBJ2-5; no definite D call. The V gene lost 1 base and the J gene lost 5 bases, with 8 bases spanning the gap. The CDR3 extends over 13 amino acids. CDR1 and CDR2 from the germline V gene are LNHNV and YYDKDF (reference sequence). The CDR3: CATSRGSSETQYF. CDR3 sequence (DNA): TGTGCCACCAGCAGAGGCTCGAGCGAGACCCAGTACTTC.

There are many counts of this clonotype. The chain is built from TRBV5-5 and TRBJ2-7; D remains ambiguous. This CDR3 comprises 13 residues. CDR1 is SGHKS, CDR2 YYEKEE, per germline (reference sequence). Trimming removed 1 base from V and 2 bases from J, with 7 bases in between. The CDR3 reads CASSLHITYEQYV. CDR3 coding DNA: TGTGCCAGCAGCTTGCACATAACCTACGAGCAGTACGTC.

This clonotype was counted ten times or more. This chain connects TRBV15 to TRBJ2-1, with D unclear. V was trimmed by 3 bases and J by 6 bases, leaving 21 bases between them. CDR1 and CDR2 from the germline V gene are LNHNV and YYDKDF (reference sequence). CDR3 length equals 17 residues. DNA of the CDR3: TGTGCCACCAGCAGTGAATCTAGAGAGATAACGCTCAATGAGCAGTTCTTC. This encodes CATSSESREITLNEQFF.

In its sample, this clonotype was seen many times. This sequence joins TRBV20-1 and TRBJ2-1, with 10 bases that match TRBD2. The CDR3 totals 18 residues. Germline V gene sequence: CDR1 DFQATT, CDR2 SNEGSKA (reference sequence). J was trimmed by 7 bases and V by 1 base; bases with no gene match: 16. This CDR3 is CSARGGTSAGGTVNEQFF. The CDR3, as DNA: TGCAGTGCTAGAGGGGGGACTAGCGCGGGGGGAACCGTGAATGAGCAGTTCTTC.

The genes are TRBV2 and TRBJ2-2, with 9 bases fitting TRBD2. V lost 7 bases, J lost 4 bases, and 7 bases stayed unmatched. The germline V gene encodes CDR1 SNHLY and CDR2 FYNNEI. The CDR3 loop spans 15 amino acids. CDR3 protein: CASTWWTSATGELFF. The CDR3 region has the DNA TGTGCCAGCACTTGGTGGACTAGCGCCACCGGGGAGCTGTTTTTT. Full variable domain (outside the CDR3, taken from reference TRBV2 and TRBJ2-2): EPEVTQTPSHQVTQMGQEVILRCVPISNHLYFYWYRQILGQKVEFLVSFYNNEISEKSEIFDDQFSVERPDGSNFTLKIRSTKLEDSAMYFCASTWWTSATGELFFGEGSRLTVL.

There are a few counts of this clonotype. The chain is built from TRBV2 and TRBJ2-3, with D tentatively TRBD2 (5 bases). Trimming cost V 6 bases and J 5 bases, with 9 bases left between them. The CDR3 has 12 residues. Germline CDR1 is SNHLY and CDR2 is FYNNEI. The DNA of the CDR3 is TGTGCCAGCAGAGGAGGCGGAGATACGCAGTATTTT. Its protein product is CASRGGGDTQYF.

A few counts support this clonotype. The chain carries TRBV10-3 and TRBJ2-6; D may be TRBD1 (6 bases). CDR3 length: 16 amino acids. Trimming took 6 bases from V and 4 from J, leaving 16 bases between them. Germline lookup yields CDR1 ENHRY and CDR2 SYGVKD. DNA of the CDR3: TGTGCCATCAGCAAACCAGACAGGTACGGGGCCAACGTCCTGACTTTC. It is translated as CAISKPDRYGANVLTF.

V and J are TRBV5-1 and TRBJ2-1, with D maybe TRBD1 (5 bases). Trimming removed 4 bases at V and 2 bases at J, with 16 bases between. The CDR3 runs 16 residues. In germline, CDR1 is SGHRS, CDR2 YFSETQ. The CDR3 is CASSVYDGATYNEQFF. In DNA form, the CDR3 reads TGCGCCAGCAGCGTTTATGATGGGGCAACCTACAATGAGCAGTTCTTC. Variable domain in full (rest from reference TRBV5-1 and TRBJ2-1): KAGVTQTPRYLIKTRGQQVTLSCSPISGHRSVSWYQQTPGQGLQFLFEYFSETQRNKGNFPGRFSGRQFSNSRSEMNVSTLELGDSALYLCASSVYDGATYNEQFFGPGTRLTVL.